This entry features one T cell receptor (beta chain) sequence. Its specific antigen is unknown. No base quality information exists; no much larger clone differs at one position. The collaborating institutions used their own protocols to collect whole blood in K2EDTA tubes. Collaborator samples were shipped for TCRbeta analysis as frozen whole blood, isolated PBMCs, or DNA extracted from either sample type. This specimen comes from a study of blood T cell repertoires in COVID-19 (TCRdb year 2020). With respect to the entire study: Collaborator samples came from the United States, Italy and Spain and covered acute and convalescent phases of COVID-19. The repertoires were released in a freely available public database meant as a resource for research on the immune response to SARS-CoV-2. Where HLA class I and class II types were available, the types were taken from metadata supplied by the sample provider, not from assay-based typing. A de-identified subject ID, COVID-19 status, age in years and sex were almost always included in the sample metadata. Subjects who had been exposed to COVID-19, were actively infected with it, or had recovered from it provided the deeply sampled blood TCRbeta repertoires that made up the dataset. The material from the prospective study consisted of cDNA or gDNA derived from T cells, B-cell-depleted T cells, or PBMCs. Samples came from the ongoing ImmuneRACE study (first 160 participants) plus 1,254 subjects from 6 global collaborators.

TCRbeta CDR3 regions were amplified from genomic DNA using the immunoSEQ Assay, a bias-controlled multiplex PCR. The original pipeline was this. Nucleated cell counts per sample were estimated from amplification of reference gene primers within the assay. To quantify the absolute abundance of each unique TCRbeta CDR3 rearrangement, sequence reads were collapsed and filtered. For each sample, productive Simpson clonality was calculated as the square root of Simpson's diversity index across productive rearrangements. The source is immuneACCESS, and TCRdb retained only in-frame sequences with V and J called. Part of the clones is not carried over; for the studies checked, unresolved V genes explain less than half of this, and the remainder is unexplained. The V and J calls and clone size are taken from that table; D and trimming were inferred from the DNA. Across this sample there are 200,000 to 300,000 clones, with 86% seen only once. About 2% of the sample goes to the ten largest clones.

Findings and caveats that apply to the study as a whole: The quantity of clinical and demographic metadata differed by source and by participant and was supplied without curation.

The CDR3 measures 17 amino acids from cysteine to phenylalanine. Of all the DNA, just the CDR3 is kept, 51 bases in frame from base 1. Based on the germline V gene, the CDR1 and CDR2 sequences are SGHDT and YYEEEE. The germline V end is reduced by 3 bases and the J end by 1 base; junction bases left unmatched: 5. Recombination connected TRBV5-6 to TRBJ2-7; TRBD2 matches 15 bases in the middle. This TCR was sampled from a man aged 30 to 39 with active or convalescent COVID-19. The sample taken for sequencing was peripheral blood. The CDR3 sequence is CASSSGLAGGQSYEQYF. The nucleotides are TGTGCCAGCAGCTCCGGACTAGCGGGGGGGCAGTCCTACGAGCAGTACTTC. Reference TRBV5-6 and TRBJ2-7 genes cover what lies past the CDR3, so the full variable domain is DAGVTQSPTHLIKTRGQQVTLRCSPKSGHDTVSWYQQALGQGPQFIFQYYEEEERQRGNFPDRFSGHQFPNYSSELNVNALLLGDSALYLCASSSGLAGGQSYEQYFGPGTRLTVT.